A selection of T cell receptor beta chains follows, all from one sample in a study of OX40 agonist ivuxolimab in advanced cancers. Repertoires were generated with immunoSEQ multiplex PCR, while TCRdb's copy carries only in-frame clones and drops some. The sample yields approximately 62,000 clones, almost 95% seen once. The input for sequencing was CD4+ or CD8+ T cells sorted from blood, taken in a trial of the OX40 agonist ivuxolimab. The receptor source for this set is an adult with an advanced solid tumor such as melanoma, head and neck, liver or kidney cancer. The CDR3 runs from the conserved cysteine through the conserved F or W. Fields, in order: CDR3 protein, CDR3 DNA, J gene, clone size, V gene, D gene. D genes are given only for firm matches. Expanded clones are given a class, and other clones once, few, many or no size at all.

CDR3aa: CASSFSGGYNEQFF
CDR3nt: TGTGCCAGCAGCTTCTCGGGGGGGTACAATGAGCAGTTCTTC
j_gene: TRBJ2-1
abundance: .
v_gene: TRBV7-3
d_gene: TRBD2

CDR3aa: CASSESRFGDTQYF
CDR3nt: TGCGCCAGCAGTGAGTCTCGCTTCGGGGATACGCAGTATTTT
j_gene: TRBJ2-3
abundance: .
v_gene: TRBV10-1
d_gene: .

CDR3aa: CASSEEEVRLDGYTF
CDR3nt: TGTGCCAGCAGTGAAGAGGAGGTACGGTTAGATGGCTACACCTTC
j_gene: TRBJ1-2
abundance: .
v_gene: TRBV6-1
d_gene: .

CDR3aa: CASSEGLWSTDTQYF
CDR3nt: TGTGCCAGCAGTGAAGGGTTATGGAGCACAGATACGCAGTATTTT
j_gene: TRBJ2-3
abundance: .
v_gene: TRBV6-1
d_gene: .

CDR3aa: CASSPPTSGHNEQFF
CDR3nt: TGCGCCAGCAGCCCCCCTACGTCGGGTCACAATGAGCAGTTCTTC
j_gene: TRBJ2-1
abundance: .
v_gene: TRBV4-1
d_gene: .

CDR3aa: CASSLPGARTPSPFF
CDR3nt: TGTGCCAGCAGCTTACCAGGGGCCCGAACACCATCCCCGTTCTTC
j_gene: TRBJ2-1
abundance: .
v_gene: TRBV7-9
d_gene: .

CDR3aa: CASSLWGLSNEQFF
CDR3nt: TGTGCCAGCAGTTTATGGGGTCTTAGCAATGAGCAGTTCTTC
j_gene: TRBJ2-1
abundance: .
v_gene: TRBV27
d_gene: .

CDR3aa: CASSLEARQARLGANEKLFF
CDR3nt: TGTGCCAGCAGCTTAGAGGCCCGACAGGCAAGGTTGGGAGCTAATGAAAAACTGTTTTTT
j_gene: TRBJ1-4
abundance: .
v_gene: TRBV7-6
d_gene: .

CDR3aa: CASTPPESYEQYF
CDR3nt: TGCGCCAGCACCCCCCCGGAGTCCTACGAGCAGTACTTC
j_gene: TRBJ2-7
abundance: once
v_gene: TRBV4-1
d_gene: .

CDR3aa: CASSSSAQEELFF
CDR3nt: TGCGCCAGCAGCTCCAGCGCTCAAGAGGAACTGTTTTTT
j_gene: TRBJ1-4
abundance: .
v_gene: TRBV5-1
d_gene: .

CDR3aa: CSVNTGGDGYTF
CDR3nt: TGCAGCGTAAACACAGGGGGCGATGGCTACACCTTC
j_gene: TRBJ1-2
abundance: .
v_gene: TRBV29-1
d_gene: TRBD1

CDR3aa: CASSAQGEGENTEAFF
CDR3nt: TGTGCCAGCAGCGCCCAAGGGGAGGGAGAGAACACTGAAGCTTTCTTT
j_gene: TRBJ1-1
abundance: .
v_gene: TRBV5-6
d_gene: .

CDR3aa: CASSQEALAVPSYEQYF
CDR3nt: TGCGCCAGCAGCCAAGAGGCACTAGCGGTTCCCTCCTACGAGCAGTACTTC
j_gene: TRBJ2-7
abundance: .
v_gene: TRBV4-1
d_gene: TRBD2

CDR3aa: CSVEDEHTEAFF
CDR3nt: TGCAGCGTTGAAGATGAACACACTGAAGCTTTCTTT
j_gene: TRBJ1-1
abundance: .
v_gene: TRBV29-1
d_gene: .

CDR3aa: CASSDGDKGDWFF
CDR3nt: TGTGCCAGCAGCGATGGGGACAAAGGAGATTGGTTCTTC
j_gene: TRBJ2-1
abundance: .
v_gene: TRBV9
d_gene: .

CDR3aa: CASREFLETQYF
CDR3nt: TGCGCCAGCAGAGAGTTTCTGGAGACCCAGTACTTC
j_gene: TRBJ2-5
abundance: .
v_gene: TRBV5-1
d_gene: .

CDR3aa: CASSYQGWRDTQYF
CDR3nt: TGTGCCAGCAGCTATCAGGGGTGGAGGGATACGCAGTATTTT
j_gene: TRBJ2-3
abundance: .
v_gene: TRBV7-9
d_gene: .

CDR3aa: CASRRQGGYTEAFF
CDR3nt: TGTGCCAGCAGACGGCAGGGAGGGTACACTGAAGCTTTCTTT
j_gene: TRBJ1-1
abundance: .
v_gene: TRBV5-6
d_gene: .

CDR3aa: CASSQAGGESYEQYF
CDR3nt: TGCGCCAGCAGCCAAGCGGGGGGAGAATCCTACGAGCAGTACTTC
j_gene: TRBJ2-7
abundance: once
v_gene: TRBV4-3
d_gene: TRBD2

CDR3aa: CASSLAEYHEQYF
CDR3nt: TGTGCCAGCAGCTTAGCTGAGTACCACGAGCAGTACTTC
j_gene: TRBJ2-7
abundance: .
v_gene: TRBV7-3
d_gene: .

CDR3aa: CASATLGGTDTQYF
CDR3nt: TGTGCCAGCGCTACCTTGGGCGGGACGGATACGCAGTATTTT
j_gene: TRBJ2-3
abundance: .
v_gene: TRBV9
d_gene: .

CDR3aa: CASSSTGGSTEAFF
CDR3nt: TGTGCCAGCAGCTCGACAGGGGGGAGCACTGAAGCTTTCTTT
j_gene: TRBJ1-1
abundance: .
v_gene: TRBV11-2
d_gene: TRBD1

CDR3aa: CASSEIGATYEQYF
CDR3nt: TGTGCCAGCAGTGAAATCGGGGCCACATACGAGCAGTACTTC
j_gene: TRBJ2-7
abundance: .
v_gene: TRBV6-1
d_gene: .

CDR3aa: CASSFGQGVGYGYTF
CDR3nt: TGTGCCAGCAGCTTCGGACAGGGGGTGGGATATGGCTACACCTTC
j_gene: TRBJ1-2
abundance: .
v_gene: TRBV5-6
d_gene: TRBD1

CDR3aa: CASSPGISYEQYF
CDR3nt: TGTGCCAGCAGCCCCGGGATCTCCTACGAGCAGTACTTC
j_gene: TRBJ2-7
abundance: .
v_gene: TRBV5-6
d_gene: .

CDR3aa: CASSLKASIYSNQPQHF
CDR3nt: TGTGCCAGCAGCTTGAAGGCGTCGATATATAGCAATCAGCCCCAGCATTTT
j_gene: TRBJ1-5
abundance: .
v_gene: TRBV5-5
d_gene: .

CDR3aa: CAITASGGPQETQYF
CDR3nt: TGTGCCATCACGGCTAGCGGGGGGCCCCAAGAGACCCAGTACTTC
j_gene: TRBJ2-5
abundance: .
v_gene: TRBV10-3
d_gene: TRBD2

CDR3aa: CASSLSGGYEQYF
CDR3nt: TGTGCCAGCAGTTTATCTGGCGGATACGAGCAGTACTTC
j_gene: TRBJ2-7
abundance: once
v_gene: TRBV27
d_gene: .

CDR3aa: CASSPGPDSYEQYF
CDR3nt: TGTGCCAGCAGTCCGGGGCCGGATTCCTACGAGCAGTACTTC
j_gene: TRBJ2-7
abundance: once
v_gene: TRBV27
d_gene: .

CDR3aa: CASSGTSGTGEQYF
CDR3nt: TGTGCCAGCTCCGGGACTAGCGGGACTGGCGAGCAGTACTTC
j_gene: TRBJ2-7
abundance: .
v_gene: TRBV2
d_gene: TRBD2

CDR3aa: CASSQYGAGTETQYF
CDR3nt: TGTGCCAGCAGCCAATACGGAGCCGGGACAGAGACCCAGTACTTC
j_gene: TRBJ2-5
abundance: .
v_gene: TRBV14
d_gene: .